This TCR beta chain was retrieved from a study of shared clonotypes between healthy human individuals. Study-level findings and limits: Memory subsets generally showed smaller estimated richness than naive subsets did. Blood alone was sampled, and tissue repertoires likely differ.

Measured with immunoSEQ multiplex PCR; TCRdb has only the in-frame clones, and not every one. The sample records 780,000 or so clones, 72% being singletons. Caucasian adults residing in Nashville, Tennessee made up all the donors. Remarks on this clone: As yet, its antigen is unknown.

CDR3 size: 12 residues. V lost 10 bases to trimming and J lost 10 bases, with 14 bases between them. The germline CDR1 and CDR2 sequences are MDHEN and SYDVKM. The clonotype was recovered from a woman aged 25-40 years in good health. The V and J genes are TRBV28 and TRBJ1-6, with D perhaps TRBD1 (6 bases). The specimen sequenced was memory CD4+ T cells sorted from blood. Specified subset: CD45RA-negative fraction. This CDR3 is CATDRRDSPLHF. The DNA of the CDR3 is TGTGCCACTGACAGGCGAGACTCACCCCTCCACTTT.